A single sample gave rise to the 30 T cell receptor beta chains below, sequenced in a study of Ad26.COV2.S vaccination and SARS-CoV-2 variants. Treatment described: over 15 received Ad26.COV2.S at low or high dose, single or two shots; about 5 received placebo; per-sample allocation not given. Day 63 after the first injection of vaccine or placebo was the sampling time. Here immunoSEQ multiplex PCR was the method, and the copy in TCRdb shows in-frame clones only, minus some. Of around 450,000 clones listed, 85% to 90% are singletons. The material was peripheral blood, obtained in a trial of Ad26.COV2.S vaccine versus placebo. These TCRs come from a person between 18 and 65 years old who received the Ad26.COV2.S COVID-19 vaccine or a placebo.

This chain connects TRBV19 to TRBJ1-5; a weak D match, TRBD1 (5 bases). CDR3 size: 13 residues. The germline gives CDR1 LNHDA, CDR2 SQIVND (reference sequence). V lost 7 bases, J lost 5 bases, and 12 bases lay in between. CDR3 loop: CASIGDAHQPQHF. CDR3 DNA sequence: TGTGCCAGTATCGGGGACGCGCATCAGCCCCAGCATTTT. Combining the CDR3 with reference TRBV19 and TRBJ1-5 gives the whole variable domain DGGITQSPKYLFRKEGQNVTLSCEQNLNHDAMYWYRQDPGQGLRLIYYSQIVNDFQKGDIAEGYSVSREKKESFPLTVTSAQKNPTAFYLCASIGDAHQPQHFGDGTRLSIL.

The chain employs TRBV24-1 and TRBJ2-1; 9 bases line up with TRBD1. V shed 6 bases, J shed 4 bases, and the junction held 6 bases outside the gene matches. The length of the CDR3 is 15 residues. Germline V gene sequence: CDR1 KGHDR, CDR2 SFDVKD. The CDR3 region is CATSRGQGRYNEQFF. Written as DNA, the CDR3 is TGTGCCACCAGTCGAGGACAGGGGAGGTACAATGAGCAGTTCTTC.

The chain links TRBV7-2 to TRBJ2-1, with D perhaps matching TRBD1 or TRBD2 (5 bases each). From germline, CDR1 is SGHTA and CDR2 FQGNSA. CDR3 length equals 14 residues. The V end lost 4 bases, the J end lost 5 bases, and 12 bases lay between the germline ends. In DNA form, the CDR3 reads TGTGCCAGCAGCTCCCCCCGGGGCCACAATGAGCAGTTCTTC. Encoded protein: CASSSPRGHNEQFF.

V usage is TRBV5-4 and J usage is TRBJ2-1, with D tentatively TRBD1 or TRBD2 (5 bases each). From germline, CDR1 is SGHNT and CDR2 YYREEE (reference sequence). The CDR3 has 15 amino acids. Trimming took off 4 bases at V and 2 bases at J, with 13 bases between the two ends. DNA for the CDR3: TGTGCCAGCAGCCAGAGGGGATCGCCCTACAATGAGCAGTTCTTC. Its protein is CASSQRGSPYNEQFF.

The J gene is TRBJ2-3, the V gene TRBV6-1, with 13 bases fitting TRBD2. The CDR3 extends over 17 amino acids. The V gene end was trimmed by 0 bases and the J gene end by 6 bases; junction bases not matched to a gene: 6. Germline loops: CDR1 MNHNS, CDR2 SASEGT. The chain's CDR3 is CASSEAQLAGGRDTQYF. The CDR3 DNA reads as TGTGCCAGCAGTGAAGCCCAACTAGCGGGAGGGAGGGATACGCAGTATTTT.

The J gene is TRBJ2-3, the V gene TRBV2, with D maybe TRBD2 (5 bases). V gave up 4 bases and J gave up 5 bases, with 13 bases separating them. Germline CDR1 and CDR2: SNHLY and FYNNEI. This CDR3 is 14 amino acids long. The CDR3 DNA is TGTGCCAGCAGTGTTTTATCCGCGGGAGATACGCAGTATTTT. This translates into CASSVLSAGDTQYF.

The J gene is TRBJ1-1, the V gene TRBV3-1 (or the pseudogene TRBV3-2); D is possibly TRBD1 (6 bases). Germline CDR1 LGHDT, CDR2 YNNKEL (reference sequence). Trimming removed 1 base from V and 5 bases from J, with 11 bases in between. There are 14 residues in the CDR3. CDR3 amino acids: CASSQVTGQTEAFF. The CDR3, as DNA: TGTGCCAGCAGCCAAGTTACCGGACAGACTGAAGCTTTCTTT.

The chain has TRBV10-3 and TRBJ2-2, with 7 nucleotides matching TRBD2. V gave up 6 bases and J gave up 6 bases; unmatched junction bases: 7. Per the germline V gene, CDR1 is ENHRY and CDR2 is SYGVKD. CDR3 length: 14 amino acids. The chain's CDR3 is CAIRPTGGSGELFF. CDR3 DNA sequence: TGTGCCATCAGGCCGACGGGGGGTTCCGGGGAGCTGTTTTTT.

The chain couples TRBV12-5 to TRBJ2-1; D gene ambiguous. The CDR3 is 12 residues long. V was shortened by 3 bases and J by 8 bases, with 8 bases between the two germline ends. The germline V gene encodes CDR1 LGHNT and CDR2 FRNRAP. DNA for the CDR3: TGTGCTAGTGGTTTACAAGCTGATGAGCAGTTCTTC. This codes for CASGLQADEQFF.

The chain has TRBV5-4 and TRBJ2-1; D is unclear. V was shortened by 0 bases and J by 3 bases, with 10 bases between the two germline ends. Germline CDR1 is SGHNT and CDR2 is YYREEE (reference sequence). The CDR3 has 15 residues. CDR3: CASSLAIKNYNEQFF. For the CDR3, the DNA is TGTGCCAGCAGCTTGGCTATTAAAAACTACAATGAGCAGTTCTTC.

CDR3 bases: TGTGCCAGCAGCCTCCTAGGCGGCACTGAAGCTTTCTTT. Residues: CASSLLGGTEAFF. This chain links TRBV12-3 or TRBV12-4 with TRBJ1-1; D gene uncertain. The CDR3 is 13 residues long. V dropped 6 bases and J dropped 4 bases, with 12 bases sitting between them.

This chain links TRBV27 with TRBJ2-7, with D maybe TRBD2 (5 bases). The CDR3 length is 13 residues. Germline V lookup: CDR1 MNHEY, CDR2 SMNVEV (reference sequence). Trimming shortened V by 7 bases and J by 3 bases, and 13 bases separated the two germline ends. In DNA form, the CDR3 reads TGTGCCAGCATGGGGAGAACTGTCTACGAGCAGTACTTC. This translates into CASMGRTVYEQYF.

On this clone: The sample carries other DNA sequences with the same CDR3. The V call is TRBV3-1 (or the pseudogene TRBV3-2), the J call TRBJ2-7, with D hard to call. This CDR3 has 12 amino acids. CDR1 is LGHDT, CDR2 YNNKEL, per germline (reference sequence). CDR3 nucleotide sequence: TGTGCCAGCAGTCAAGGGTCCTACGAGCAGTACGTC. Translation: CASSQGSYEQYV.

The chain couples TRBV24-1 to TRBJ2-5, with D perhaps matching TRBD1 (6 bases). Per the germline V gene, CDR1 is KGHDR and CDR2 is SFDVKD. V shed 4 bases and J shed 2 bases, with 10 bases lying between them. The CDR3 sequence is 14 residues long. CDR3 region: CATSDQGQQETQYF. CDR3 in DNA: TGTGCCACCAGTGACCAAGGACAGCAAGAGACCCAGTACTTC.

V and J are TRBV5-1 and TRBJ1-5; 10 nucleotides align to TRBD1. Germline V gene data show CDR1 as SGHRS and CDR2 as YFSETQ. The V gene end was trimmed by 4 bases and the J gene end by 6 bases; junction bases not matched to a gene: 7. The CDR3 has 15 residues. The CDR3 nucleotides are TGCGCCAGCAGCCCCGGGGGGACAGGGGCTCAGCCCCAGCATTTT. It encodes CASSPGGTGAQPQHF.

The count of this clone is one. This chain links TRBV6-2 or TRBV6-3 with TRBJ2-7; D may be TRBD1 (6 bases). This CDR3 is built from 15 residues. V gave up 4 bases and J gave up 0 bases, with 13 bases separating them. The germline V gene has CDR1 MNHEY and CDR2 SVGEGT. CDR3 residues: CASSWPPGHSYEQYF. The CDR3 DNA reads TGTGCCAGCAGTTGGCCCCCGGGACACTCCTACGAGCAGTACTTC.

DNA for the CDR3: TGTGCCAGCAGCTTACAGGGGTTGTACAATGAGCAGTTCTTC. It yields the protein CASSLQGLYNEQFF. The chain carries TRBV7-2 and TRBJ2-1; maybe TRBD1 (6 bases). The CDR3 runs 14 residues. Between the trimmed V and J ends, which lost 2 bases and 4 bases, there was a span of 9 bases. Germline CDR1 SGHTA, CDR2 FQGNSA.

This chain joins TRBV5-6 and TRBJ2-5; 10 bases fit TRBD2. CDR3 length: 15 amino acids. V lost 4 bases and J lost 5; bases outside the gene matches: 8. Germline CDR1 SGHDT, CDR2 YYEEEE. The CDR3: CASSISGGLLETQYF. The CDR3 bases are TGTGCCAGCAGCATTAGCGGGGGGCTCTTGGAGACCCAGTACTTC.

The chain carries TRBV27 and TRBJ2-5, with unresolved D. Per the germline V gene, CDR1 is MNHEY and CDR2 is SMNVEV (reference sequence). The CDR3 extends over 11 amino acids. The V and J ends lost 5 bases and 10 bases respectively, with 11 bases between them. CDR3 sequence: CASSEPGRQYF. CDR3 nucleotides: TGTGCCAGCAGTGAACCGGGCCGCCAGTACTTC.

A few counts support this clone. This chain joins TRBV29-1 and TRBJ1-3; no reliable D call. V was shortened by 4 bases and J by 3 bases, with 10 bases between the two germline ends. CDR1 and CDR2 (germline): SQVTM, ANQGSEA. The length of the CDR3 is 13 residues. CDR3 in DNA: TGCAGCGTTGGGTTAGGGAATGGAAACACCATATATTTT. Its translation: CSVGLGNGNTIYF.

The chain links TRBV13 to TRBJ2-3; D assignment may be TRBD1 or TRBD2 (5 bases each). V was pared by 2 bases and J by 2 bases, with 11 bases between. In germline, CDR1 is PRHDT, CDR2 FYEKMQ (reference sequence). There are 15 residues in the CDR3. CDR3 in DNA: TGTGCCAGCAGCTTAACGGGACGCTACACAGATACGCAGTATTTT. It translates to CASSLTGRYTDTQYF.

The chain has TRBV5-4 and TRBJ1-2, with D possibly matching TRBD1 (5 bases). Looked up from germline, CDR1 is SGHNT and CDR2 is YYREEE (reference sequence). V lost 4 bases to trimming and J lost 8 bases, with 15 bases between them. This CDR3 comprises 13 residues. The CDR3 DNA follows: TGTGCCAGCAGCGGCCCCAGGGATCAGGGCTACACCTTC. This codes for CASSGPRDQGYTF.

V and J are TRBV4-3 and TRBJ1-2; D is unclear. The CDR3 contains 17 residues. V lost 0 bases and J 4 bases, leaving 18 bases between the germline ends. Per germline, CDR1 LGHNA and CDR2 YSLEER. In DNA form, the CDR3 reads TGCGCCAGCAGCCAAGAGCCTGGGAACTTACCCCTCTATGGCTACACCTTC. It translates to CASSQEPGNLPLYGYTF.

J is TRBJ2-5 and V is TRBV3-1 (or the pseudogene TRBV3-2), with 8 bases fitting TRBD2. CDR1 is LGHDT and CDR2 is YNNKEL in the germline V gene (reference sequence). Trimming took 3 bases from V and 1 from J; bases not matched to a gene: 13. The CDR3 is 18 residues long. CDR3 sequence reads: CASSHLWGGSGTQETQYF. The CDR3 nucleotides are TGTGCCAGCAGCCATCTTTGGGGTGGTAGCGGGACCCAAGAGACCCAGTACTTC.

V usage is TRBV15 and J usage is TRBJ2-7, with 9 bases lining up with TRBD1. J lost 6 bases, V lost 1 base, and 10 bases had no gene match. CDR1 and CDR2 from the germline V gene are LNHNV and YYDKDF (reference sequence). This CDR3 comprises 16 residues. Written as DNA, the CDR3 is TGTGCCACCAGCAGAGGGTGGGGACAGGGTTACGGCGAGCAGTACGTC. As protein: CATSRGWGQGYGEQYV.

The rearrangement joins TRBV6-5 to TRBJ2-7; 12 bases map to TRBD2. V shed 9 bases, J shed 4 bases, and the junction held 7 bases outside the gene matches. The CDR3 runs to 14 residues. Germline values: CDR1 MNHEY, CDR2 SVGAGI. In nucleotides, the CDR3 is TGTGCCAGGACTCGGACTAGCGGGAATTACGAGCAGTACGTC. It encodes CARTRTSGNYEQYV.

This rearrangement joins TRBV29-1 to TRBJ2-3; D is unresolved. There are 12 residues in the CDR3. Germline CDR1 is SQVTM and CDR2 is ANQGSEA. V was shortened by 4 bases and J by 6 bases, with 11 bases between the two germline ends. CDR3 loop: CSVGDLGDTQYF. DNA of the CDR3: TGCAGCGTTGGAGACCTGGGGGATACGCAGTATTTT.

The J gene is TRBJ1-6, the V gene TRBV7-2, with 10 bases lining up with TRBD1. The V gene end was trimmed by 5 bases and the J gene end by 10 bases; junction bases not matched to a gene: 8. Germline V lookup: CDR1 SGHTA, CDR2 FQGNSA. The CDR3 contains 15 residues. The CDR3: CASSRTGTGESPLHF. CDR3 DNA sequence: TGTGCCAGCAGCCGCACCGGGACAGGGGAATCACCCCTCCACTTT.

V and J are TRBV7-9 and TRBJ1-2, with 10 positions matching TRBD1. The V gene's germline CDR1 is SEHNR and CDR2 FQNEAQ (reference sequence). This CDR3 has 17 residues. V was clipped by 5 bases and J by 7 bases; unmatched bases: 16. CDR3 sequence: CASSPELPGQGSAGYTF. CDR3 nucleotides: TGTGCCAGCAGCCCCGAACTACCGGGACAGGGGTCTGCTGGCTACACCTTC.

CDR3 protein: CASSRVGQGVLSSYNEQFF. The CDR3 nucleotides are TGTGCCAGTAGTAGGGTTGGACAGGGGGTTCTTTCGTCTTACAATGAGCAGTTCTTC. V usage is TRBV19 and J usage is TRBJ2-1; 10 bases match TRBD1. Germline CDR1 reads LNHDA; CDR2 reads SQIVND (reference sequence). Trimming took 4 bases from V and 4 from J; bases not matched to a gene: 16. The CDR3 length is 19 residues. The variable domain in full, with the rest retrieved from reference TRBV19 and TRBJ2-1, is DGGITQSPKYLFRKEGQNVTLSCEQNLNHDAMYWYRQDPGQGLRLIYYSQIVNDFQKGDIAEGYSVSREKKESFPLTVTSAQKNPTAFYLCASSRVGQGVLSSYNEQFFGPGTRLTVL.